Here is one T cell receptor beta chain with its context. Other nucleotide sequences in the sample specify the same CDR3. This entry comes from a study of shared clonotypes between healthy human individuals. Germline CDR1 and CDR2: SEHNR and FQNEAQ (reference sequence). The CDR3 covers 13 residues. The V segment lost 4 bases and the J segment 4 bases; nucleotides outside the gene matches: 2. The naive CD8 subset, CD45RO-negative cells positively selected for CCR7, excluded terminally differentiated effector memory CD45RA+ cells. Clones were sequenced by immunoSEQ multiplex PCR, and TCRdb holds only the in-frame ones, with some missing. The data hold about 2.1 million clones, with 85% to 95% observed a single time.

This sequence joins TRBV7-9 and TRBJ1-1; TRBD1 aligns across 8 bases. The origin of this receptor is a man aged 18 to 30 in good health. Some clones in this sample may be carry-over from other donors' samples. The material sequenced was naive CD8+ T cells from PBMCs. The CDR3 nucleotides read TGTGCCAGCAGCTCTGACAGGGGCACTGAAGCTTTCTTT. Translation: CASSSDRGTEAFF.